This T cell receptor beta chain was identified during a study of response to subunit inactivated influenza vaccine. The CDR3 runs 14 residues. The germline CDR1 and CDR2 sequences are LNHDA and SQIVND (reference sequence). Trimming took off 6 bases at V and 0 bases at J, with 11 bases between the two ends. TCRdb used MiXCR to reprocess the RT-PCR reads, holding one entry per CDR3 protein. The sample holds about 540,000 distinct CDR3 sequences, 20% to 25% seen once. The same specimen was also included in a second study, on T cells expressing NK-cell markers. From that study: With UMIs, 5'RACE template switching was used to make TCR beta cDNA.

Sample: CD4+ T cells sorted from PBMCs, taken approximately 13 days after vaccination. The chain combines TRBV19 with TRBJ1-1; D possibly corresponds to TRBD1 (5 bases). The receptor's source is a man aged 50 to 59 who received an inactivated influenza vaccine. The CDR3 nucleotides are TGTGCCAGTAGCAAGACAGCCATGAACACTGAAGCTTTCTTT. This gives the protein CASSKTAMNTEAFF. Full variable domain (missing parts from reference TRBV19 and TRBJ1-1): DGGITQSPKYLFRKEGQNVTLSCEQNLNHDAMYWYRQDPGQGLRLIYYSQIVNDFQKGDIAEGYSVSREKKESFPLTVTSAQKNPTAFYLCASSKTAMNTEAFFGQGTRLTVV.